A single sample is the source of the 32 T cell receptor beta chains below, sequenced in a study of T cell responses to AZD1222 COVID-19 vaccine. Generated by immunoSEQ multiplex PCR, the TCRdb table keeps only in-frame clones and is missing some. In the table there are tens of thousands of clones, around 80% of which are singletons. The source was peripheral blood, collected on day 0 of AZD1222 vaccination. Receptors were obtained from an adult in good health.

This chain uses TRBV3-1 (or the pseudogene TRBV3-2) with TRBJ1-3; D is possibly TRBD1 (6 bases). The length of the CDR3 is 14 residues. The V gene lost 3 bases and the J gene lost 8 bases, with 14 bases spanning the gap. Germline CDR1 reads LGHDT; CDR2 reads YNNKEL (reference sequence). In DNA form, the CDR3 reads TGTGCCAGCAGCCAGGTGGGACACCGGGACACCATATATTTT. Protein: CASSQVGHRDTIYF.

The genes are TRBV28 and TRBJ1-3, with a tentative D call TRBD1 (5 bases). The ends were cut back, 6 bases at V and 3 bases at J, with 15 bases in the middle. Germline lookup yields CDR1 MDHEN and CDR2 SYDVKM. This CDR3 region has 15 residues. The CDR3 DNA reads as TGTGCCAGCAGCCCGGCGGGGACTTATGGAAACACCATATATTTT. Its protein product is CASSPAGTYGNTIYF.

The J gene is TRBJ2-1, the V gene TRBV12-3 or TRBV12-4; 13 nucleotides line up with TRBD2. V lost 10 bases to trimming and J lost 12 bases; unmatched junction nucleotides: 9. The CDR3 has 13 residues. The CDR3 loop reads CATQRTSGSGQFF. CDR3 DNA: TGTGCCACCCAGCGGACTAGCGGGAGTGGGCAGTTCTTC.

The chain recombines TRBV6-6 with TRBJ1-4; D may be TRBD1 (6 bases). The CDR3 has 14 amino acids. The V gene's germline CDR1 is MNHNY and CDR2 SVGAGI (reference sequence). Trimming cost V 10 bases and J 1 base, with 13 bases left between them. Here the CDR3 DNA reads TGTGCCACCTTCCTAGGGGGAACTAATGAAAAACTGTTTTTT. Translated: CATFLGGTNEKLFF.

The chain combines TRBV7-8 with TRBJ2-1; maybe TRBD2 (6 bases). This CDR3 contains 17 residues. The germline V and J ends were trimmed by 5 bases and 3 bases, with 20 bases remaining between them. Looked up from germline, CDR1 is SGHVS and CDR2 is FQNEAQ. CDR3 nucleotides: TGTGCCAGCAGCGTCCGCTCTCGGGAGCGGTACTACAATGAGCAGTTCTTC. Its protein is CASSVRSRERYYNEQFF.

V gene TRBV27 combines with J gene TRBJ2-1, with 13 bases identical to TRBD2. There are 13 residues in the CDR3. Germline assignment: CDR1 MNHEY and CDR2 SMNVEV (reference sequence). J lost 14 bases, V lost 4 bases, and 5 bases had no gene match. The CDR3 DNA sequence: TGTGCCAGCAGTTCGGGACTAGCGGGGCTCGAGTTCTTC. The encoded protein is CASSSGLAGLEFF.

The chain recombines TRBV6-2 or TRBV6-3 with TRBJ1-5; D uncertain. Looked up from germline, CDR1 is MNHEY and CDR2 is SVGEGT. This CDR3 has 13 residues. The V and J ends lost 1 base and 4 bases respectively, with 5 bases between them. The CDR3 DNA is TGTGCCAGCAGTTACTGGGGAAATCAGCCCCAGCATTTT. Protein: CASSYWGNQPQHF.

This clone was counted between two and nine times. V gene TRBV12-5 combines with J gene TRBJ2-1; D possibly matches TRBD1 or TRBD2 (5 bases each). The CDR3 length is 13 residues. The germline V gene has CDR1 LGHNT and CDR2 FRNRAP. V lost 6 bases to trimming and J lost 8 bases, with 14 bases between them. As DNA, the CDR3 is TGTGCTAGTGGACGAACGATGGGGGATGAGCAGTTCTTC. Its protein product is CASGRTMGDEQFF. The variable domain in full, completed from reference TRBV12-5 and TRBJ2-1, reads DARVTQTPRHKVTEMGQEVTMRCQPILGHNTVFWYRQTMMQGLELLAYFRNRAPLDDSGMPKDRFSAEMPDATLATLKIQPSEPRDSAVYFCASGRTMGDEQFFGPGTRLTVL.

This clone came up a few times. V is TRBV29-1 and J is TRBJ2-3; 10 bases match TRBD2. J gave up 2 bases and V 4 bases, and 6 bases lay outside the gene matches. CDR3 size: 15 residues. Germline-derived CDR1 and CDR2 are SQVTM and ANQGSEA. The CDR3 DNA follows: TGCAGCGTTGCCCTAGCGGGAGCTCTCACAGATACGCAGTATTTT. Protein product: CSVALAGALTDTQYF.

V is TRBV2 and J is TRBJ1-5; possibly TRBD1 for D (5 bases). Germline V gene lookup returns CDR1 SNHLY and CDR2 FYNNEI. The CDR3 is made up of 15 amino acids. V was shortened by 4 bases and J by 0 bases, with 10 bases between the two germline ends. CDR3 DNA sequence: TGTGCCAGCAGTGGGGGGAGTCTTAGCAATCAGCCCCAGCATTTT. Translated: CASSGGSLSNQPQHF.

V and J are TRBV6-5 and TRBJ1-2, with D perhaps matching TRBD1 (5 bases). In germline, CDR1 is MNHEY, CDR2 SVGAGI. V lost 7 bases, J lost 0 bases, and 9 bases lay in between. The CDR3 contains 13 residues. The CDR3 DNA reads as TGTGCCAGCACCCAGGGTCCTAACTATGGCTACACCTTC. Amino acids: CASTQGPNYGYTF.

This clone was found once. The CDR3 is CASSRRTQNTEAFF. In nucleotides, the CDR3 is TGTGCCAGTAGTAGACGAACACAGAACACTGAAGCTTTCTTT. The chain joins TRBV19 to TRBJ1-1; the D is unclear. V gave up 4 bases and J gave up 1 base, with 10 bases separating them. This CDR3 region has 14 residues. The germline CDR1 and CDR2 sequences are LNHDA and SQIVND (reference sequence).

The CDR3 reads CASSNVGGFQETQYF. CDR3 bases: TGTGCCAGCAGTAATGTAGGGGGATTTCAAGAGACCCAGTACTTC. The chain couples TRBV7-9 to TRBJ2-5, with D perhaps TRBD1 (6 bases). The CDR3 runs to 15 residues. Germline CDR1 reads SEHNR; CDR2 reads FQNEAQ (reference sequence). V was pared by 6 bases and J by 2 bases, with 16 bases between.

The gene calls are TRBV12-2 and TRBJ2-7; the table calls TRBD1, which could not be checked here. TRBV12-2 is flagged as a pseudogene. The CDR3 extends over 15 amino acids. The CDR3 DNA reads TGTGCAAGTCGCTTAGTCGGCAGGGGGGTCTACGAGCAGTACGTC. Translation gives CASRLVGRGVYEQYV.

The chain has TRBV7-9 and TRBJ2-3; tentatively, D is TRBD1 (5 bases). CDR3 size: 17 residues. Germline V gene lookup returns CDR1 SEHNR and CDR2 FQNEAQ (reference sequence). Deletions cut 1 base from V and 0 bases from J, with 14 bases between. In DNA, the CDR3 is TGTGCCAGCAGCTTAGGGGGCTCCCGTGCTAGCACAGATACGCAGTATTTT. Translating it yields CASSLGGSRASTDTQYF.

V gene TRBV2 combines with J gene TRBJ2-2, with 7 bases matching TRBD1. The V segment lost 4 bases and the J segment 2 bases; nucleotides outside the gene matches: 7. CDR1 is SNHLY and CDR2 is FYNNEI in the germline V gene. The CDR3 runs to 16 residues. The CDR3 nucleotides read TGTGCCAGCAGTGGGTTTGGGACAGCAAACACCGGGGAGCTGTTTTTT. It is translated as CASSGFGTANTGELFF.

The chain recombines TRBV11-3 with TRBJ2-1; 14 bases agree with TRBD2. J gave up 1 base and V 5 bases, and 4 bases lay outside the gene matches. From germline, CDR1 is SGHNT and CDR2 YENEEA. The CDR3 runs to 17 residues. The CDR3: CASSHGLAGGSYNEQFF. The CDR3 DNA reads as TGTGCCAGCAGCCACGGACTAGCGGGAGGTTCCTACAATGAGCAGTTCTTC.

The count of this clone is one. The CDR3 DNA is TGTGCCAGCAGTTACGGGCAGCACTCTGGAAACACCATATATTTT. Its translation is CASSYGQHSGNTIYF. The chain links TRBV6-6 to TRBJ1-3; D is unresolved. CDR3 length: 15 residues. The V end was cut by 2 bases, the J end by 0 bases, with 8 bases between. Germline values: CDR1 MNHNY, CDR2 SVGAGI (reference sequence).

This chain connects TRBV5-1 to TRBJ1-1; possible D gene TRBD1, 6 bases. This CDR3 region has 13 residues. Germline CDR1 and CDR2: SGHRS and YFSETQ. V was cut by 4 bases and J by 4 bases, with 11 bases left in between. The CDR3 region is CASSSTGPTEAFF. The CDR3 DNA reads TGCGCCAGCAGCAGCACAGGGCCCACTGAAGCTTTCTTT.

The chain uses TRBV30 and TRBJ1-2; weak D call: TRBD1 (5 bases). Trimming took 4 bases from V and 6 from J, leaving 21 bases between them. The germline V gene has CDR1 GTSNPN and CDR2 SVGIG (reference sequence). The CDR3 loop spans 15 amino acids. In nucleotides, the CDR3 is TGTGCCTGGATCGAACTTATGTGGGGGGTCAATGGCTACACCTTC. Protein: CAWIELMWGVNGYTF.

This clone has a handful of counts. The chain combines TRBV7-8 with TRBJ2-2; tentatively, D is TRBD1 or TRBD2 (6 bases each). This CDR3 region has 14 residues. V gave up 5 bases and J gave up 6 bases, with 13 bases separating them. Germline V gene sequence: CDR1 SGHVS, CDR2 FQNEAQ. The CDR3 here is CASSVSRGAGELFF. The CDR3 DNA is TGTGCCAGCAGCGTCTCGAGGGGGGCCGGGGAGCTGTTTTTT.

The chain's CDR3 is CASATGTGFSGYTF. CDR3 in DNA: TGTGCCAGCGCCACCGGGACAGGGTTTAGTGGCTACACCTTC. This sequence joins TRBV19 and TRBJ1-2; 9 bases fit TRBD1. Germline trimming cut 9 bases from V and 7 bases from J; bases unmatched to any gene: 12. Germline-derived CDR1 and CDR2 are LNHDA and SQIVND (reference sequence). This CDR3 spans 14 amino acids.

V and J are TRBV28 and TRBJ2-7, with D unresolved. The length of the CDR3 is 10 residues. V was cut by 5 bases and J by 2 bases, with 1 base left in between. The germline CDR1 and CDR2 sequences are MDHEN and SYDVKM. CDR3 in amino acids: CASSTYEQYF. CDR3 in DNA: TGTGCCAGCAGTACCTACGAGCAGTACTTC. The entire variable domain, with the rest obtained from reference TRBV28 and TRBJ2-7, is as follows: DVKVTQSSRYLVKRTGEKVFLECVQDMDHENMFWYRQDPGLGLRLIYFSYDVKMKEKGDIPEGYSVSREKKERFSLILESASTNQTSMYLCASSTYEQYFGPGTRLTVT.

The chain uses TRBV29-1 and TRBJ2-1; 7 positions match TRBD2. CDR1 is SQVTM and CDR2 is ANQGSEA in the germline V gene. The CDR3 runs to 13 residues. The ends lost 6 bases at V and 8 bases at J; junction bases unmatched: 10. In DNA form, the CDR3 reads TGCAGCGTCGGATTACTAGCGATCCATGAGCAGTTCTTC. This encodes CSVGLLAIHEQFF.

To note about this clone: The junction and the germline gene differ at one end; a read error may be behind it. The J gene is TRBJ2-4, the V gene TRBV7-2; 12 bases match TRBD2. The CDR3 is 14 amino acids. Germline assignment: CDR1 SGHTA and CDR2 FQGNSA. As DNA, the CDR3 is TGTGCCAGCAGCCTAGCGGGAGGGAGGAACATTCAGTACTTC. Translation: CASSLAGGRNIQYF.

The chain is built from TRBV11-3 and TRBJ2-1; D is possibly TRBD2 (5 bases). The CDR3 sequence is 14 residues long. Trimming removed 8 bases from V and 4 bases from J, with 15 bases in between. Germline V lookup: CDR1 SGHNT, CDR2 YENEEA. The CDR3 sequence: CASGGSIYYNEQFF. The DNA for the CDR3 is TGTGCCAGCGGAGGCTCTATCTATTACAATGAGCAGTTCTTC. The whole variable domain, filled in from reference TRBV11-3 and TRBJ2-1, reads EAGVVQSPRYKIIEKKQPVAFWCNPISGHNTLYWYLQNLGQGPELLIRYENEEAVDDSQLPKDRFSAERLKGVDSTLKIQPAELGDSAVYLCASGGSIYYNEQFFGPGTRLTVL.

As for this clone: The same CDR3 can be traced to other DNA sequences in this sample. V gene TRBV3-1 (or the pseudogene TRBV3-2) combines with J gene TRBJ1-5; D is undetermined. The V end was cut by 0 bases, the J end by 4 bases, with 4 bases between. This CDR3 is built from 13 residues. CDR1 is LGHDT, CDR2 YNNKEL, per germline (reference sequence). CDR3 coding DNA: TGTGCCAGCAGCCAAGATAGGAATCAGCCCCAGCATTTT. It yields the protein CASSQDRNQPQHF.

This clone occurred once. V gene TRBV18 combines with J gene TRBJ2-7; 11 bases fit TRBD1. The CDR3 runs 16 residues. The J segment lost 1 base and the V segment lost 1 base, leaving 3 bases of the junction unmatched. Germline V lookup: CDR1 KGHSH, CDR2 LQKENI. The CDR3 bases are TGTGCCAGCTCACCACAGGACAGGGGGCCGTCCTACGAGCAGTACTTC. Protein: CASSPQDRGPSYEQYF. The variable domain in full, completed from reference TRBV18 and TRBJ2-7, reads NAGVMQNPRHLVRRRGQEARLRCSPMKGHSHVYWYRQLPEEGLKFMVYLQKENIIDESGMPKERFSAEFPKEGPSILRIQQVVRGDSAAYFCASSPQDRGPSYEQYFGPGTRLTVT.

J is TRBJ2-3 and V is TRBV2; no clear D gene. The V gene lost 4 bases and the J gene lost 6 bases, with 8 bases spanning the gap. From germline, CDR1 is SNHLY and CDR2 FYNNEI. The length of the CDR3 is 12 residues. The CDR3 sequence: CASSVGYDTQYF. The DNA of the CDR3 is TGTGCCAGCAGTGTAGGGTACGATACGCAGTATTTT.

V is TRBV6-5 and J is TRBJ2-3, with 7 bases that match TRBD2. J lost 6 bases, V lost 0 bases, and 6 bases had no gene match. The CDR3 is 15 residues long. Germline CDR1 and CDR2: MNHEY and SVGAGI. The CDR3 DNA is TGTGCCAGCAGTTACTCCAGCGGGATATTTGATACGCAGTATTTT. As protein: CASSYSSGIFDTQYF.

This clone occurred a few times. The chain is built from TRBV28 and TRBJ1-2, with 9 nucleotides matching TRBD1. Germline V gene lookup returns CDR1 MDHEN and CDR2 SYDVKM. The CDR3 consists of 12 residues. V shed 5 bases, J shed 8 bases, and the junction held 3 bases outside the gene matches. The CDR3 loop is CASSGTGTGYTF. CDR3 in DNA: TGTGCCAGCAGTGGGACAGGGACAGGCTACACCTTC.

This chain links TRBV19 with TRBJ2-2, with no clear D. The V end lost 6 bases, the J end lost 0 bases, and 14 bases lay between the germline ends. The CDR3 length is 16 residues. CDR1 LNHDA and CDR2 SQIVND come from the germline V gene (reference sequence). This chain's CDR3 is CASRVHRVSNTGELFF. CDR3 DNA sequence: TGTGCCAGTAGAGTCCATCGGGTTTCGAACACCGGGGAGCTGTTTTTT. Full variable domain (remainder filled in from reference TRBV19 and TRBJ2-2): DGGITQSPKYLFRKEGQNVTLSCEQNLNHDAMYWYRQDPGQGLRLIYYSQIVNDFQKGDIAEGYSVSREKKESFPLTVTSAQKNPTAFYLCASRVHRVSNTGELFFGEGSRLTVL.